A single sample gave rise to the 14 T cell receptor beta chains below, sequenced in a study of PD-1 blockade in classical Hodgkin lymphoma. Method: immunoSEQ multiplex PCR; TCRdb's copy keeps in-frame clones and lacks some. This table holds tens of thousands of clones, more than 70% found once. Every patient had relapsed following autologous stem cell transplantation, and cohorts differed in brentuximab vedotin exposure. The specimen was peripheral blood mononuclear cells (PBMCs), collected at baseline. The receptor source for this set is a human donor with classical Hodgkin lymphoma.

The chain is built from TRBV2 and TRBJ2-1; possibly TRBD2 for D (5 bases). The CDR3 covers 20 residues. Germline assignment: CDR1 SNHLY and CDR2 FYNNEI. V lost 4 bases and J 4 bases, leaving 29 bases between the germline ends. As DNA, the CDR3 is TGTGCCAGCAGTGTGGTCCTGGTCAAAGTAGCGCCGAGTAAATACAATGAGCAGTTCTTC. Amino acid sequence: CASSVVLVKVAPSKYNEQFF.

The rearrangement links TRBV27 to TRBJ2-1, with D perhaps TRBD1 or TRBD2 (5 bases each). CDR3 size: 15 residues. Trimming took 2 bases from V and 0 from J, leaving 8 bases between them. Germline values: CDR1 MNHEY, CDR2 SMNVEV (reference sequence). CDR3 coding DNA: TGTGCCAGCAGTTTAAATGGGGGCTCCTACAATGAGCAGTTCTTC. As protein: CASSLNGGSYNEQFF.

The chain employs TRBV19 and TRBJ1-4; D remains ambiguous. Trimming cost V 3 bases and J 10 bases, with 6 bases left between them. The germline CDR1 and CDR2 sequences are LNHDA and SQIVND (reference sequence). The CDR3 spans 11 residues. The CDR3 DNA follows: TGTGCCAGTAGTATTCTTGGAAAACTGTTTTTT. Translation: CASSILGKLFF.

J is TRBJ2-5 and V is TRBV28, with D possibly TRBD2 on 7 matching bases. V gave up 6 bases and J gave up 5 bases, with 25 bases separating them. The CDR3 spans 17 residues. Germline-derived CDR1 and CDR2 are MDHEN and SYDVKM. As DNA, the CDR3 is TGTGCCAGCAGCTCATTCGACCGGGGGGCGCTGGGGGAGACCCAGTACTTC. Translating gives CASSSFDRGALGETQYF.

The chain recombines TRBV15 with TRBJ2-5; no reliable D call. There are 11 residues in the CDR3. Trimming stripped 0 bases from V and 5 bases from J, with 1 base between. CDR1 is LNHNV and CDR2 is YYDKDF in the germline V gene (reference sequence). CDR3 sequence: CATSRDETQYF. The CDR3 region has the DNA TGTGCCACCAGCAGAGATGAGACCCAGTACTTC.

To note about this clone: The junction departs from the called germline gene at one end, perhaps through a read error. This chain uses TRBV7-7 with TRBJ2-5; 8 bases are shared with TRBD1. The germline V gene encodes CDR1 SSHAT and CDR2 FNYEAQ (reference sequence). This CDR3 is built from 15 residues. This CDR3 reads CASSNRQGRQETQYF. The DNA of the CDR3 is TGTGCTAGCAGCAACAGACAGGGGCGACAAGAGACCCAGTACTTC.

The chain employs TRBV21-1 and TRBJ1-5; TRBD1, the table's D call, was not compared with the DNA. TRBV21-1 is classified as a pseudogene. The CDR3 totals 18 residues. CDR3 coding DNA: TGTGCCAGCAGCACCGGGACAGGCATTATTTATAGCAATCAGCCCCAGCATTTT. Protein: CASSTGTGIIYSNQPQHF.

This sequence joins TRBV27 and TRBJ2-7, with D possibly matching TRBD1 (5 bases). Germline assignment: CDR1 MNHEY and CDR2 SMNVEV (reference sequence). Trimming took 3 bases from V and 0 from J, leaving 9 bases between them. The CDR3 runs 14 residues. CDR3 amino acids: CASSFGAVSYEQYF. In DNA form, the CDR3 reads TGTGCCAGCAGTTTTGGGGCGGTCTCCTACGAGCAGTACTTC.

This clone was picked up a small number of times. This chain joins TRBV6-6 and TRBJ1-3; D not certain. Germline loops: CDR1 MNHNY, CDR2 SVGAGI (reference sequence). Trimming took 2 bases from V and 4 from J, leaving 12 bases between them. The CDR3 has 15 amino acids. CDR3 sequence (DNA): TGTGCCAGCAGTTACGTATCAGCAAGCGGAAACACCATATATTTT. This gives the protein CASSYVSASGNTIYF.

This sequence joins TRBV4-2 and TRBJ2-5, with 9 bases fitting TRBD2. This CDR3 region has 18 residues. Trimming took 0 bases from V and 7 from J; bases not matched to a gene: 15. Per the germline V gene, CDR1 is LGHNA and CDR2 is YNFKEQ. The CDR3 bases are TGTGCCAGCAGCCAAGATGTCTCGGCGGGAGGGCTTCTGGTGACCCAGTACTTC. Protein sequence: CASSQDVSAGGLLVTQYF.

The genes are TRBV29-1 and TRBJ2-6, with 11 bases that match TRBD1. The germline CDR1 and CDR2 sequences are SQVTM and ANQGSEA. This CDR3 has 16 residues. J was trimmed by 0 bases and V by 7 bases; bases with no gene match: 5. The DNA for the CDR3 is TGCAGCGCTTCCGGGACAGGGGGCTCTGGGGCCAACGTCCTGACTTTC. It translates to CSASGTGGSGANVLTF.

This chain uses TRBV6-1 with TRBJ1-1, with D uncertain. There are 12 residues in the CDR3. V dropped 10 bases and J dropped 0 bases, with 9 bases sitting between them. Germline V gene sequence: CDR1 MNHNS, CDR2 SASEGT. The CDR3 region has the DNA TGTGCCATAGGGAGGATGAACACTGAAGCTTTCTTT. Translating it yields CAIGRMNTEAFF.

This clone was counted between two and nine times. The junction departs from germline at one end; a sequencing error may be responsible. This chain connects TRBV11-2 to TRBJ2-4, with 10 bases aligning to TRBD1. The CDR3 extends over 17 amino acids. Germline-derived CDR1 and CDR2 are SGHAT and FQNNGV. The CDR3 is CASSLGWTGGSKNIQYF. The CDR3 DNA reads as TGTGCCAGCAGTTTAGGCTGGACAGGGGGGTCCAAAAACATTCAGTACTTC.

The V and J genes are TRBV2 and TRBJ2-2; the D gene is possibly TRBD1 (6 bases). Germline CDR1 is SNHLY and CDR2 is FYNNEI. Between the trimmed V and J ends, which lost 5 bases and 4 bases, there was a span of 11 bases. The CDR3 spans 14 residues. The CDR3 sequence: CASSNRVGTGELFF. CDR3 sequence (DNA): TGTGCCAGCAGTAACAGGGTCGGCACCGGGGAGCTGTTTTTT.